These 27 T cell receptor beta chains were sequenced from one sample in a study of radiation and T cells in renal cell carcinoma. Clones were read by immunoSEQ multiplex PCR, and TCRdb kept only the in-frame ones, dropping some. The sample lists 130,000 to 150,000 clones; nearly 90% were seen once. Time point: baseline pretreatment blood. Indicated treatment: 15 Gy SBRT to primary tumor, nephrectomy 4 weeks later. Sequences were derived from blood, sampled from a patient whose treatment included radiotherapy and nephrectomy. The source is a woman aged 45-60 years with renal cell carcinoma.

The chain links TRBV11-1 to TRBJ2-1; tentatively, D is TRBD2 (5 bases). This CDR3 region has 13 residues. The germline V gene encodes CDR1 SGHAT and CDR2 FQDESV (reference sequence). V gave up 5 bases and J gave up 5 bases, with 10 bases separating them. CDR3 protein: CASSTRRNNEQFF. The CDR3 nucleotides read TGTGCCAGCAGCACCCGGAGGAACAATGAGCAGTTCTTC.

CDR3 sequence reads: CASSLVGSGGNEKLFF. The CDR3 DNA reads TGTGCCAGCAGCTTAGTAGGATCAGGGGGTAATGAAAAACTGTTTTTT. This chain joins TRBV7-2 and TRBJ1-4; 7 bases map to TRBD1. The ends lost 1 base at V and 4 bases at J; junction bases unmatched: 6. The CDR3 runs 16 residues. CDR1 SGHTA and CDR2 FQGNSA come from the germline V gene.

This chain connects TRBV6-5 to TRBJ1-3, with D maybe TRBD1 (6 bases). V dropped 4 bases and J dropped 4 bases, with 14 bases sitting between them. The CDR3 is 15 residues long. Germline CDR1 and CDR2: MNHEY and SVGAGI. In DNA form, the CDR3 reads TGTGCCAGCAGTTTGGACAGCCTTAGAGGAAACACCATATATTTT. Amino acid sequence: CASSLDSLRGNTIYF.

This chain connects TRBV6-1 to TRBJ1-1; D gene uncertain. V lost 5 bases and J lost 3, with 10 bases in between. Germline-derived CDR1 and CDR2 are MNHNS and SASEGT. The length of the CDR3 is 13 residues. CDR3 bases: TGTGCCAGCAGTCGGACGAGGGACACTGAAGCTTTCTTT. Protein: CASSRTRDTEAFF.

The rearrangement links TRBV29-1 to TRBJ2-2, with TRBD2 as a possible D gene (7 bases). This CDR3 has 13 residues. The ends were cut back, 6 bases at V and 6 bases at J, with 14 bases in the middle. The germline V gene encodes CDR1 SQVTM and CDR2 ANQGSEA. CDR3 amino acids: CSVDQGGAGELFF. The CDR3, as DNA: TGCAGCGTAGATCAAGGGGGGGCCGGGGAGCTGTTTTTT.

This clone is a singleton in its sample. This chain connects TRBV5-1 to TRBJ2-3; tentative D call: TRBD1 (6 bases). Trimming cost V 0 bases and J 4 bases, with 9 bases left between them. This CDR3 region has 14 residues. From germline, CDR1 is SGHRS and CDR2 YFSETQ. CDR3 sequence reads: CASSLGTDPDTQYF. The CDR3 region has the DNA TGCGCCAGCAGCTTGGGGACAGACCCAGATACGCAGTATTTT.

This chain links TRBV19 with TRBJ2-2; D might be TRBD1 (6 bases). The CDR3 extends over 17 amino acids. CDR1 LNHDA and CDR2 SQIVND come from the germline V gene (reference sequence). V lost 3 bases and J lost 5, with 19 bases in between. The CDR3 here is CASSISGARFRTGELFF. In DNA, the CDR3 is TGTGCCAGTAGTATCTCAGGGGCTAGATTTAGGACCGGGGAGCTGTTTTTT.

The chain is built from TRBV2 and TRBJ1-4, with D maybe TRBD1 (6 bases). The V end lost 2 bases, the J end lost 8 bases, and 15 bases lay between the germline ends. The germline V gene has CDR1 SNHLY and CDR2 FYNNEI. CDR3 length: 15 residues. The CDR3 is CASSETPRGGEKLFF. The CDR3, as DNA: TGTGCCAGCAGTGAAACCCCACGGGGGGGCGAAAAACTGTTTTTT.

The chain has TRBV2 and TRBJ2-7; 8 bases are shared with TRBD1. The CDR3 length is 15 residues. Per germline, CDR1 SNHLY and CDR2 FYNNEI. The V gene end was trimmed by 1 base and the J gene end by 2 bases; junction bases not matched to a gene: 4. CDR3 region: CASSEVRTGPYEQYF. CDR3 DNA: TGTGCCAGCAGTGAAGTAAGGACAGGGCCCTACGAGCAGTACTTC.

This clone was seen a single time. This chain uses TRBV7-9 with TRBJ1-6; tentatively, D is TRBD1 (5 bases). Germline V gives CDR1 SEHNR, CDR2 FQNEAQ (reference sequence). V shed 3 bases and J shed 9 bases, with 6 bases lying between them. The CDR3 consists of 12 residues. CDR3 in amino acids: CASSLTVSPLHF. The CDR3 DNA follows: TGTGCCAGCAGCTTGACAGTTTCACCCCTCCACTTT.

The chain uses TRBV7-9 and TRBJ1-5, with D perhaps TRBD1 (5 bases). Trimming stripped 1 base from V and 7 bases from J, with 26 bases between. CDR3 size: 19 residues. CDR1 and CDR2 from the germline V gene are SEHNR and FQNEAQ (reference sequence). CDR3 protein: CASSLVTNRDSGGKQPQHF. CDR3 nucleotides: TGTGCCAGCAGCTTAGTCACTAATCGGGACTCGGGAGGAAAGCAGCCCCAGCATTTT.

Only one count was recorded for this clone. The chain carries TRBV29-1 and TRBJ2-1; 9 bases are a match to TRBD2. Germline V CDR1 and CDR2: SQVTM, ANQGSEA. V was clipped by 5 bases and J by 4 bases; unmatched bases: 3. This CDR3 is 13 amino acids long. CDR3 residues: CSVWTSAYNEQFF. Written as DNA, the CDR3 is TGCAGCGTTTGGACTAGCGCGTACAATGAGCAGTTCTTC.

To note about this clone: The sample holds other DNA sequences that translate to the same CDR3. The gene calls are TRBV5-1 and TRBJ1-1; unclear D gene. CDR1 and CDR2 from the germline V gene are SGHRS and YFSETQ. The CDR3 totals 13 residues. V was cut by 3 bases and J by 1 base, with 7 bases left in between. The chain's CDR3 is CASSWTANTEAFF. The CDR3 DNA is TGCGCCAGCAGCTGGACGGCGAACACTGAAGCTTTCTTT.

CDR3 region: CASSLAGPRGLEQYF. The CDR3 bases are TGTGCCAGCAGCTTGGCCGGACCTAGAGGGCTCGAGCAGTACTTC. The chain recombines TRBV5-4 with TRBJ2-7; possibly TRBD2 for D (5 bases). Germline-derived CDR1 and CDR2 are SGHNT and YYREEE (reference sequence). Deletions cut 0 bases from V and 6 bases from J, with 16 bases between. The CDR3 consists of 15 residues.

The chain couples TRBV5-6 to TRBJ1-1, with D uncertain. CDR1 SGHDT and CDR2 YYEEEE come from the germline V gene. Trimming removed 0 bases from V and 3 bases from J, with 6 bases in between. This CDR3 has 13 residues. The DNA for the CDR3 is TGTGCCAGCAGCTTGGATGGGGACACTGAAGCTTTCTTT. It translates to CASSLDGDTEAFF.

This chain joins TRBV14 and TRBJ2-5, with no clear D. V lost 3 bases to trimming and J lost 6 bases, with 8 bases between them. There are 12 residues in the CDR3. Looked up from germline, CDR1 is SGHDN and CDR2 is FVKESK. CDR3 sequence: CASSQTGQTQYF. CDR3 DNA sequence: TGTGCCAGCAGCCAGACCGGTCAGACCCAGTACTTC.

V usage is TRBV19 and J usage is TRBJ2-7; a possible D gene is TRBD1 (5 bases). This CDR3 is built from 13 residues. Germline CDR1 is LNHDA and CDR2 is SQIVND (reference sequence). The V end lost 5 bases, the J end lost 6 bases, and 14 bases lay between the germline ends. Written as DNA, the CDR3 is TGTGCCAGTAGTCTTGTAGGGGTCCCCGAGCAGTACTTC. Translated, it gives CASSLVGVPEQYF. Complete variable domain (other parts from reference TRBV19 and TRBJ2-7): DGGITQSPKYLFRKEGQNVTLSCEQNLNHDAMYWYRQDPGQGLRLIYYSQIVNDFQKGDIAEGYSVSREKKESFPLTVTSAQKNPTAFYLCASSLVGVPEQYFGPGTRLTVT.

The gene calls are TRBV13 and TRBJ1-2, with TRBD1 matching 7 bases. Trimming took 5 bases from V and 0 from J; bases not matched to a gene: 6. Germline assignment: CDR1 PRHDT and CDR2 FYEKMQ (reference sequence). The CDR3 runs to 15 residues. CDR3 DNA: TGTGCCAGCAGCCCCTTGGACAGGACTAACTATGGCTACACCTTC. Its protein is CASSPLDRTNYGYTF.

This clone occurred a few times. The chain links TRBV6-5 to TRBJ2-7; possible D gene TRBD1, 5 bases. Trimming took 4 bases from V and 7 from J, leaving 17 bases between them. The CDR3 spans 14 residues. CDR1 and CDR2 from the germline V gene are MNHEY and SVGAGI. CDR3 sequence reads: CASSSATLRTEQYF. The CDR3 DNA reads TGTGCCAGCAGTTCCGCAACCCTAAGGACAGAGCAGTACTTC.

In the case of this clone: Other DNA sequences in the sample encode the same CDR3. The rearrangement joins TRBV25-1 to TRBJ2-7; no firm D call. The germline V gene encodes CDR1 MGHDK and CDR2 SYGVNS. The germline V and J ends were trimmed by 8 bases and 3 bases, with 5 bases remaining between them. The CDR3 sequence is 10 residues long. The CDR3 region has the DNA TGTGCCAGCGGTAACTACGAGCAGTACTTC. Amino acids: CASGNYEQYF.

This clone came up a few times. The CDR3 DNA reads TGTGCCAGCAGCCTAAATAATTCACCCCTCCACTTT. Translated: CASSLNNSPLHF. The chain is built from TRBV7-2 and TRBJ1-6; no reliable D call. CDR1 SGHTA and CDR2 FQGNSA come from the germline V gene. Deletions cut 5 bases from V and 5 bases from J, with 4 bases between. The CDR3 length is 12 residues.

This clone occurred a few times. The rearrangement joins TRBV11-2 to TRBJ2-7; TRBD2 matches at 8 bases. The CDR3 contains 14 residues. The germline V gene encodes CDR1 SGHAT and CDR2 FQNNGV. Unmatched junction bases numbered 7, after V lost 5 bases and J lost 4 bases. CDR3 in DNA: TGTGCCAGCAGCGGCCGGGAGGGCCCTTACGAGCAGTACTTC. Protein product: CASSGREGPYEQYF.

The rearrangement joins TRBV11-2 to TRBJ2-1; a weak D match, TRBD2 (6 bases). V dropped 4 bases and J dropped 7 bases, with 14 bases sitting between them. The CDR3 loop spans 14 amino acids. Germline V gene sequence: CDR1 SGHAT, CDR2 FQNNGV. This CDR3 reads CASSYVRGKNEQFF. The CDR3 DNA is TGTGCCAGCAGCTACGTCCGGGGGAAGAATGAGCAGTTCTTC. The complete variable domain, with remaining parts taken from reference TRBV11-2 and TRBJ2-1, reads EAGVAQSPRYKIIEKRQSVAFWCNPISGHATLYWYQQILGQGPKLLIQFQNNGVVDDSQLPKDRFSAERLKGVDSTLKIQPAKLEDSAVYLCASSYVRGKNEQFFGPGTRLTVL.

The V call is TRBV18, the J call TRBJ1-2; D is unclear. Trimming left V 3 bases short and J 0 bases short, with 2 bases between. Germline V gives CDR1 KGHSH, CDR2 LQKENI. The CDR3 spans 12 residues. CDR3 bases: TGTGCCAGCTCACCGGCTAACTATGGCTACACCTTC. It codes for CASSPANYGYTF.

The chain couples TRBV7-3 to TRBJ2-3, with a possible D match to TRBD2 (6 bases). Deletions cut 4 bases from V and 5 bases from J, with 10 bases between. The V gene's germline CDR1 is SGHTA and CDR2 FQGTGA. CDR3 length: 13 residues. CDR3 residues: CASSWGVGDTQYF. The CDR3 region has the DNA TGTGCCAGCAGCTGGGGGGTAGGAGATACGCAGTATTTT.

The genes are TRBV5-8 and TRBJ1-2; D gene ambiguous. This CDR3 is 13 amino acids long. Germline values: CDR1 SGHTS, CDR2 YDEGEE. V gave up 2 bases and J gave up 3 bases, with 8 bases separating them. The CDR3 sequence is CASSLVNYYGYTF. The CDR3 DNA sequence: TGTGCCAGCAGCTTAGTGAACTACTATGGCTACACCTTC.

The chain employs TRBV15 and TRBJ1-5, with 7 bases aligning to TRBD1. Germline trimming cut 4 bases from V and 4 bases from J; bases unmatched to any gene: 10. Germline values: CDR1 LNHNV, CDR2 YYDKDF (reference sequence). The CDR3 length is 16 residues. DNA of the CDR3: TGTGCCACCAGCACTCCAGACAGGGCACTAAATCAGCCCCAGCATTTT. Translation gives CATSTPDRALNQPQHF.